The 32 T cell receptor beta chains below were found in one sample sequenced in a study of blood T cell repertoires in COVID-19. Assay: immunoSEQ multiplex PCR; the TCRdb copy retains only in-frame clones and omits some. Of 120,000 to 150,000 clones listed, about 91% are singletons. The sample was peripheral blood. All receptors derive from a woman aged 50 to 60 with acute or convalescent COVID-19.

This clone was picked up one time. The chain couples TRBV10-1 to TRBJ1-1; D is undetermined. Germline V gene lookup returns CDR1 WNHNN and CDR2 SYGVQD (reference sequence). Trimming removed 4 bases from V and 0 bases from J, with 15 bases in between. The CDR3 length is 16 residues. The CDR3 is CASSVKSGHMNTEAFF. The CDR3 DNA follows: TGCGCCAGCAGTGTAAAGTCGGGTCACATGAACACTGAAGCTTTCTTT.

The CDR3 spells CASTTPGGFYEQFF. The CDR3 bases are TGTGCCAGTACGACCCCGGGAGGGTTCTATGAGCAGTTCTTC. The J gene is TRBJ2-1, the V gene TRBV19; 8 bases are shared with TRBD2. Germline V CDR1 and CDR2: LNHDA, SQIVND (reference sequence). J gave up 8 bases and V 7 bases, and 10 bases lay outside the gene matches. The CDR3 consists of 14 residues.

The rearrangement joins TRBV3-1 (or the pseudogene TRBV3-2) to TRBJ2-3; tentatively, D is TRBD2 (5 bases). Trimming stripped 1 base from V and 2 bases from J, with 19 bases between. Germline V gene lookup returns CDR1 LGHDT and CDR2 YNNKEL (reference sequence). CDR3 length: 18 amino acids. This chain's CDR3 is CASSQVGRGRPSTDTQYF. The CDR3 nucleotides read TGTGCCAGCAGCCAAGTGGGTCGCGGGCGTCCTTCCACAGATACGCAGTATTTT.

The chain combines TRBV9 with TRBJ2-2; 10 nucleotides match TRBD1. Germline loops: CDR1 SGDLS, CDR2 YYNGEE. The CDR3 runs 15 residues. J gave up 3 bases and V 3 bases, and 2 bases lay outside the gene matches. CDR3 in amino acids: CASSEGQGYTGELFF. The CDR3 nucleotides are TGTGCCAGCAGCGAGGGACAGGGGTACACCGGGGAGCTGTTTTTT.

V gene TRBV19 combines with J gene TRBJ1-5, with D possibly being TRBD1 (6 bases). Germline values: CDR1 LNHDA, CDR2 SQIVND (reference sequence). V was clipped by 3 bases and J by 0 bases, with 12 bases between them. This CDR3 has 16 amino acids. The CDR3 nucleotides read TGTGCCAGTAGTATCCTGGACAGCTATAGCAATCAGCCCCAGCATTTT. Translating it yields CASSILDSYSNQPQHF. The full variable domain, rest sourced from reference TRBV19 and TRBJ1-5, is DGGITQSPKYLFRKEGQNVTLSCEQNLNHDAMYWYRQDPGQGLRLIYYSQIVNDFQKGDIAEGYSVSREKKESFPLTVTSAQKNPTAFYLCASSILDSYSNQPQHFGDGTRLSIL.

This chain uses TRBV5-5 with TRBJ2-7; TRBD1 might be the D (6 bases). V lost 4 bases, J lost 2 bases, and 16 bases lay in between. The CDR3 sequence is 15 residues long. Germline V gene sequence: CDR1 SGHKS, CDR2 YYEKEE (reference sequence). The CDR3 spells CASSLQTGRAYEQYF. The CDR3 DNA follows: TGTGCCAGCAGCCTGCAGACAGGAAGGGCCTACGAGCAGTACTTC. Drawing the rest from reference TRBV5-5 and TRBJ2-7, the complete variable domain is DAGVTQSPTHLIKTRGQQVTLRCSPISGHKSVSWYQQVLGQGPQFIFQYYEKEERGRGNFPDRFSARQFPNYSSELNVNALLLGDSALYLCASSLQTGRAYEQYFGPGTRLTVT.

The V gene is TRBV7-3, the J gene TRBJ2-2; D remains unclear. This CDR3 has 12 amino acids. The ends were cut back, 6 bases at V and 6 bases at J, with 8 bases in the middle. Germline CDR1 SGHTA, CDR2 FQGTGA. The chain's CDR3 is CASSRTAGELFF. CDR3 nucleotide sequence: TGTGCCAGCAGTCGCACGGCCGGGGAGCTGTTTTTT.

The J gene is TRBJ2-5, the V gene TRBV24-1; TRBD2 matches at 7 bases. Per germline, CDR1 KGHDR and CDR2 SFDVKD. This CDR3 comprises 13 residues. Unmatched junction bases numbered 1, after V lost 6 bases and J lost 1 base. As DNA, the CDR3 is TGTGCCACCAGTACTAGCGCCCAAGAGACCCAGTACTTC. Its protein product is CATSTSAQETQYF.

This clone showed up just once. This chain joins TRBV9 and TRBJ2-4; 9 positions match TRBD1. Trimming at V came to 3 bases and at J to 3 bases, leaving 4 bases not matched to a gene. The V gene's germline CDR1 is SGDLS and CDR2 YYNGEE. This CDR3 spans 15 amino acids. CDR3: CASSGGTGNKNIQYF. In nucleotides, the CDR3 is TGTGCCAGCAGCGGAGGGACAGGGAACAAAAACATTCAGTACTTC.

This sequence joins TRBV12-1 and TRBJ2-1; the table's TRBD2 call for D was not verified on the DNA. TRBV12-1 is shown as a pseudogene. There are 11 residues in the CDR3. This CDR3 is CASSPTRDKFF. The CDR3 DNA is TGTGCCAGCAGCCCTACTAGGGATAAGTTCTTC.

The chain employs TRBV20-1 and TRBJ1-1; no clear D. The CDR3 runs to 11 residues. Germline CDR1 reads DFQATT; CDR2 reads SNEGSKA (reference sequence). Between the trimmed V and J ends, which lost 7 bases and 4 bases, there was a span of 10 bases. The CDR3 DNA sequence: TGCAGTGGGAGGTCGGGCACTGAAGCTTTCTTT. This sequence encodes CSGRSGTEAFF.

This clone was counted a single time. In DNA form, the CDR3 reads TGCGCCAGCTCCCGAATGTGGGGACAGGGAGGGAACACTGAAGCTTTCTTT. Translation gives CASSRMWGQGGNTEAFF. The chain is built from TRBV5-1 and TRBJ1-1; 9 nucleotides line up with TRBD1. After removal of 7 bases from V and 1 base from J, the junction contained 14 bases not matched to a gene. From germline, CDR1 is SGHRS and CDR2 YFSETQ. The CDR3 consists of 17 residues.

The gene calls are TRBV25-1 and TRBJ2-1; 7 nucleotides align to TRBD1. Trimming took 3 bases from V and 6 from J; bases not matched to a gene: 11. CDR3 length: 16 amino acids. Germline CDR1 MGHDK, CDR2 SYGVNS. CDR3 protein: CASSEVRNNRGNEQFF. Here the CDR3 DNA reads TGTGCCAGCAGTGAGGTCCGAAATAACAGGGGCAATGAGCAGTTCTTC.

J is TRBJ1-3 and V is TRBV6-5, with unresolved D. CDR1 is MNHEY and CDR2 is SVGAGI in the germline V gene. The ends were cut back, 0 bases at V and 8 bases at J, with 11 bases in the middle. The CDR3 totals 14 residues. In nucleotides, the CDR3 is TGTGCCAGCAGTTACTCGAGCGTGGGAGACACCATATATTTT. It encodes CASSYSSVGDTIYF.

The gene calls are TRBV29-1 and TRBJ1-2, with 9 positions matching TRBD1. Germline V gene lookup returns CDR1 SQVTM and CDR2 ANQGSEA. The junction had 6 bases not matched to a gene; V was cut back by 7 bases and J by 3 bases. CDR3 length: 13 amino acids. The chain's CDR3 is CSDLDRGYYGYTF. The CDR3 bases are TGCAGCGATCTAGACAGGGGGTACTATGGCTACACCTTC.

There are a few counts of this clone. The V gene is TRBV10-1, the J gene TRBJ1-5, with 8 positions matching TRBD1. After removal of 6 bases from V and 5 bases from J, the junction contained 3 bases not matched to a gene. Per the germline V gene, CDR1 is WNHNN and CDR2 is SYGVQD (reference sequence). The CDR3 has 13 amino acids. This chain's CDR3 is CASRGQGYQPQHF. CDR3 nucleotide sequence: TGCGCCAGCAGAGGACAGGGTTATCAGCCCCAGCATTTT.

V usage is TRBV9 and J usage is TRBJ2-7, with 7 bases lining up with TRBD1. Looked up from germline, CDR1 is SGDLS and CDR2 is YYNGEE. The CDR3 consists of 13 residues. The V segment lost 3 bases and the J segment 3 bases; nucleotides outside the gene matches: 3. This CDR3 is CASSGRDSYEQYF. CDR3 DNA: TGTGCCAGCAGCGGCCGGGACAGCTACGAGCAGTACTTC.

The rearrangement joins TRBV10-1 to TRBJ2-2; 9 nucleotides line up with TRBD2. Trimming cost V 5 bases and J 1 base; bases outside gene matches: 8. CDR3 size: 17 residues. Germline CDR1 and CDR2: WNHNN and SYGVQD (reference sequence). The CDR3 spells CASSPPIAGENTGELFF. The CDR3 DNA reads TGCGCCAGCAGTCCTCCCATAGCGGGAGAGAACACCGGGGAGCTGTTTTTT.

This sequence joins TRBV30 and TRBJ1-2; D is unresolved. The germline V gene has CDR1 GTSNPN and CDR2 SVGIG (reference sequence). V shed 0 bases and J shed 4 bases, with 15 bases lying between them. This CDR3 is 15 amino acids long. As DNA, the CDR3 is TGTGCCTGGAGTGTGCTGGTAGGCGGCTCCTATGGCTACACCTTC. Its protein product is CAWSVLVGGSYGYTF.

The V call is TRBV9, the J call TRBJ1-1; a weak D match, TRBD1 (5 bases). The CDR3 spans 12 residues. Germline CDR1 is SGDLS and CDR2 is YYNGEE. V was trimmed by 0 bases and J by 11 bases, leaving 11 bases between them. Here the CDR3 reads CASSVATGEAFF. In DNA, the CDR3 is TGTGCCAGCAGCGTAGCAACAGGAGAGGCTTTCTTT. Variable domain in full (rest from reference TRBV9 and TRBJ1-1): DSGVTQTPKHLITATGQRVTLRCSPRSGDLSVYWYQQSLDQGLQFLIQYYNGEERAKGNILERFSAQQFPDLHSELNLSSLELGDSALYFCASSVATGEAFFGQGTRLTVV.

J is TRBJ2-7 and V is TRBV19, with TRBD2 as a possible D gene (6 bases). The V gene's germline CDR1 is LNHDA and CDR2 SQIVND (reference sequence). The V and J ends lost 1 base and 0 bases respectively, with 7 bases between them. The CDR3 extends over 14 amino acids. The CDR3 nucleotides are TGTGCCAGTAGTATAGGGAGGGCCTCCTACGAGCAGTACTTC. Translating gives CASSIGRASYEQYF.

The rearrangement links TRBV20-1 to TRBJ1-4; a possible D gene is TRBD1 (5 bases). V shed 3 bases and J shed 0 bases, with 14 bases lying between them. This CDR3 spans 16 amino acids. Germline CDR1 is DFQATT and CDR2 is SNEGSKA (reference sequence). The DNA of the CDR3 is TGCAGTGCTAGTCGGAGACAGTTTGCAACTAATGAAAAACTGTTTTTT. Translated, it gives CSASRRQFATNEKLFF.

The CDR3: CASSSLAGGAYEQYF. The CDR3 DNA reads TGTGCCAGCAGTTCTTTAGCGGGGGGAGCCTACGAGCAGTACTTC. J is TRBJ2-7 and V is TRBV28, with 10 nucleotides matching TRBD2. This CDR3 is 15 amino acids long. After removal of 4 bases from V and 2 bases from J, the junction contained 5 bases not matched to a gene. The germline V gene encodes CDR1 MDHEN and CDR2 SYDVKM. Variable domain in full (rest from reference TRBV28 and TRBJ2-7): DVKVTQSSRYLVKRTGEKVFLECVQDMDHENMFWYRQDPGLGLRLIYFSYDVKMKEKGDIPEGYSVSREKKERFSLILESASTNQTSMYLCASSSLAGGAYEQYFGPGTRLTVT.

The chain combines TRBV5-1 with TRBJ2-1; the match to TRBD2 covers 9 bases. The V gene end was trimmed by 4 bases and the J gene end by 7 bases; junction bases not matched to a gene: 12. This CDR3 has 16 residues. Germline lookup yields CDR1 SGHRS and CDR2 YFSETQ. The CDR3 DNA sequence: TGCGCCAGCAGCCAAGATAGCGGGAGTGCCGGTAATGAGCAGTTCTTC. As protein: CASSQDSGSAGNEQFF.

The V and J genes are TRBV5-1 and TRBJ2-7, with 10 positions matching TRBD2. V was clipped by 7 bases and J by 4 bases; unmatched bases: 8. Germline V gene lookup returns CDR1 SGHRS and CDR2 YFSETQ. CDR3 size: 14 residues. The CDR3 sequence is CASQTAGGIYEQYF. CDR3 DNA sequence: TGCGCCAGCCAAACAGCGGGAGGGATATACGAGCAGTACTTC.

The CDR3 loop reads CASSLSFGDQPQHF. In nucleotides, the CDR3 is TGTGCCAGCAGTTTATCGTTCGGGGATCAGCCCCAGCATTTT. This sequence joins TRBV27 and TRBJ1-5, with D unclear. V lost 0 bases and J 5 bases, leaving 8 bases between the germline ends. The CDR3 loop spans 14 amino acids. The germline V gene encodes CDR1 MNHEY and CDR2 SMNVEV (reference sequence).

This clone was seen only once. The chain is built from TRBV6-4 and TRBJ1-2, with D unresolved. V lost 6 bases, J lost 8 bases, and 10 bases lay in between. CDR1 MRHNA and CDR2 SNTAGT come from the germline V gene. CDR3 length: 11 residues. CDR3 nucleotides: TGTGCCAGCAGCAGTGGCAACGGCTACACCTTC. Amino acids: CASSSGNGYTF.

V usage is TRBV12-3 or TRBV12-4 and J usage is TRBJ1-2; D gene unclear. V dropped 5 bases and J dropped 7 bases, with 11 bases sitting between them. CDR3 length: 12 residues. The CDR3 region is CASSPRESGYTF. The CDR3 DNA reads TGTGCCAGCAGTCCCCGGGAATCTGGCTACACCTTC.

The CDR3 spells CASSLGTRVNSPLHF. CDR3 bases: TGCGCCAGCAGCCTGGGGACGCGGGTAAATTCACCCCTCCACTTT. The genes are TRBV5-1 and TRBJ1-6, with D possibly TRBD1 on 5 matching bases. Germline lookup yields CDR1 SGHRS and CDR2 YFSETQ. Between the trimmed V and J ends, which lost 4 bases and 7 bases, there was a span of 15 bases. The CDR3 is made up of 15 amino acids.

V is TRBV10-1 and J is TRBJ1-1; 7 bases match TRBD1. There are 13 residues in the CDR3. Germline loops: CDR1 WNHNN, CDR2 SYGVQD (reference sequence). Trimming took 2 bases from V and 10 from J; bases not matched to a gene: 7. In DNA, the CDR3 is TGCGCCAGCAGTGAGACAGGGGCTCAAGGAGCTTTCTTT. Its translation: CASSETGAQGAFF.

The table lists this clone with a few counts. The rearrangement uses TRBV12-5 and TRBJ1-1, with 8 bases identical to TRBD1. Trimming at V came to 6 bases and at J to 5 bases, leaving 5 bases not matched to a gene. The CDR3 is made up of 13 amino acids. In germline, CDR1 is LGHNT, CDR2 FRNRAP. The CDR3 region has the DNA TGTGCTAGTGGCCCGGGACAGGTAACTGAAGCTTTCTTT. Its translation: CASGPGQVTEAFF.

The rearrangement uses TRBV20-1 and TRBJ2-1; TRBD2 matches at 11 bases. Germline V gives CDR1 DFQATT, CDR2 SNEGSKA (reference sequence). The CDR3 has 15 amino acids. V lost 3 bases and J lost 10; bases outside the gene matches: 11. CDR3 sequence (DNA): TGCAGTGCTAGTCCTAGCGGGGGGCCTAACTGGGAGCAGTTCTTC. Its protein is CSASPSGGPNWEQFF.